This T cell receptor beta chain was observed in a study of control samples from healthy donors and cancer patients. TCRdb's table, derived via immunoSEQ multiplex PCR, lists solely in-frame clones and lacks some. Of about 130,000 clones in the sample, roughly 92% were seen once. This CDR3 comprises 15 residues. Germline CDR1 and CDR2: MDHEN and SYDVKM. The ends lost 6 bases at V and 4 bases at J; junction bases unmatched: 8. The chain joins TRBV28 to TRBJ2-1, with 8 bases lining up with TRBD2. The sequenced sample was blood. The receptor was isolated from a man younger than 30 in good health. CDR3 in amino acids: CASRFTSGGYNEQFF. CDR3 bases: TGTGCCAGCAGATTCACTAGCGGAGGATACAATGAGCAGTTCTTC.